This T cell receptor beta chain was documented in a study of blood T cell repertoires in COVID-19. Study background: Italy, Spain and the United States were the sources of the convalescent and acute COVID-19 samples. Nucleic acid was either cDNA or gDNA, and it came from T cells, B-cell-depleted T cells, or PBMCs.

TCRdb's copy holds only in-frame clones and misses some; the assay was immunoSEQ multiplex PCR. The sample consists of about 430,000 clones, approximately 91% of them appearing once. Germline V gives CDR1 MNHEY, CDR2 SVGAGI. Trimming at V came to 6 bases and at J to 4 bases, leaving 7 bases not matched to a gene. This CDR3 has 14 residues. The V call is TRBV6-5, the J call TRBJ2-7; the match to TRBD1 covers 9 bases. Source material: PBMCs or T cells enriched from blood (not recorded which). This TCR was sampled from a woman aged 18-29 years who had been exposed to COVID-19. CDR3 residues: CASSKGQGGYEQYF. In DNA, the CDR3 is TGTGCCAGCAGCAAGGGACAGGGCGGTTACGAGCAGTACTTC.